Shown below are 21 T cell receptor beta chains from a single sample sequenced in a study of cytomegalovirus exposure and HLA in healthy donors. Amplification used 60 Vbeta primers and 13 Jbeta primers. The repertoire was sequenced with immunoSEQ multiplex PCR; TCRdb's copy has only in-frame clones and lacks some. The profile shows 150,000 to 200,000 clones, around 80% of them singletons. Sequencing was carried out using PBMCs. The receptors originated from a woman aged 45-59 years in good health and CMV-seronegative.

The CDR3 spells CASSLSAGAPNYGYTF. The CDR3 region has the DNA TGTGCCAGCAGCTTAAGTGCAGGGGCCCCCAACTATGGCTACACCTTC. This chain connects TRBV7-2 to TRBJ1-2; perhaps TRBD1 as D (6 bases). This CDR3 has 16 residues. CDR1 is SGHTA and CDR2 is FQGNSA in the germline V gene. Trimming removed 2 bases at V and 2 bases at J, with 15 bases between.

The CDR3 protein is CASSRGQGAGTDTQYF. The DNA of the CDR3 is TGCGCCAGCAGCAGGGGACAGGGGGCCGGCACAGATACGCAGTATTTT. The rearrangement joins TRBV5-1 to TRBJ2-3; 12 bases are shared with TRBD1. J was trimmed by 1 base and V by 4 bases; bases with no gene match: 4. The CDR3 extends over 16 amino acids. Germline V lookup: CDR1 SGHRS, CDR2 YFSETQ.

In DNA, the CDR3 is TGTGCCAGCAGTCCCCCAGGACAGAACTATGGCTACACCTTC. It translates to CASSPPGQNYGYTF. V usage is TRBV28 and J usage is TRBJ1-2; the D gene is possibly TRBD1 (6 bases). CDR3 length: 14 residues. Trimming removed 5 bases at V and 2 bases at J, with 12 bases between. Germline V gives CDR1 MDHEN, CDR2 SYDVKM.

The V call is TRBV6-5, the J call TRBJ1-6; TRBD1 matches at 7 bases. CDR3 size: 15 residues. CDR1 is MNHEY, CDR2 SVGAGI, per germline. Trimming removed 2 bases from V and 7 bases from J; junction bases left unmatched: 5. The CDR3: CASSYEGRGNSPLHF. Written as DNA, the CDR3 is TGTGCCAGCAGTTACGAGGGCAGGGGGAATTCACCCCTCCACTTT.

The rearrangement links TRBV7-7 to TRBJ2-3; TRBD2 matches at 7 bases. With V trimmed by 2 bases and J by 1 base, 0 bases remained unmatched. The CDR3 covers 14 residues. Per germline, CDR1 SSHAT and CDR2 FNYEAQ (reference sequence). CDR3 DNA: TGTGCCAGCAGCTTACGGGGGGGCACAGATACGCAGTATTTT. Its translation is CASSLRGGTDTQYF.

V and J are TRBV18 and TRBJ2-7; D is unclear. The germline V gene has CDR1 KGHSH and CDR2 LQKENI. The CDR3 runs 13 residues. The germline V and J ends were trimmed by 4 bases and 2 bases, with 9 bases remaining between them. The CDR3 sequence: CASSRPPTYEQYF. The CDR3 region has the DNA TGTGCCAGCTCACGACCGCCTACCTACGAGCAGTACTTC.

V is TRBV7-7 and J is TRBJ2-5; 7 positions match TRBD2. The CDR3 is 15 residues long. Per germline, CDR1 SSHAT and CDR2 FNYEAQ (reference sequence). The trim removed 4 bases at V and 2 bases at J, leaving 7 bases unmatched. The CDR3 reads CASSSASGLQETQYF. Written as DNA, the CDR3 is TGTGCCAGCAGCTCCGCTTCGGGACTACAAGAGACCCAGTACTTC.

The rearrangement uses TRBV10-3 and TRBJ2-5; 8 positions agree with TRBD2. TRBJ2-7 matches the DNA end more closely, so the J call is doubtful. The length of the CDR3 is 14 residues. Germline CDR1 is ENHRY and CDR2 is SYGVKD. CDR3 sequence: CAISFSGSLDEQYF. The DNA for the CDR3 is TGTGCCATCAGTTTCAGCGGGAGTCTCGACGAGCAGTACTTC.

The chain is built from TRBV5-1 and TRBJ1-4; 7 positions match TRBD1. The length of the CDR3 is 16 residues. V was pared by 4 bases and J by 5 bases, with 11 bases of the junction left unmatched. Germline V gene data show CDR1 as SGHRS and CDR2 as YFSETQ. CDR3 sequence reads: CASSRIPAGGNEKLFF. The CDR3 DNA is TGCGCCAGCAGCCGGATCCCGGCAGGGGGGAATGAAAAACTGTTTTTT.

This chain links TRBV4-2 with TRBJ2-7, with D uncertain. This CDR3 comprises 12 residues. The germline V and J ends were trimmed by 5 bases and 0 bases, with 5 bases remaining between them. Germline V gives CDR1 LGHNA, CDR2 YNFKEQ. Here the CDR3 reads CASSSSSYEQYF. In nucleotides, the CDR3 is TGTGCCAGCAGCAGTAGCTCCTACGAGCAGTACTTC.

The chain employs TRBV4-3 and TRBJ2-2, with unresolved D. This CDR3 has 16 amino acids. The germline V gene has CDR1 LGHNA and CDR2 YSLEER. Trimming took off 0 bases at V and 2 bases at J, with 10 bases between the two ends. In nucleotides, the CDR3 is TGCGCCAGCAGCCAAGATTTGTCGCGAAACACCGGGGAGCTGTTTTTT. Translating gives CASSQDLSRNTGELFF.

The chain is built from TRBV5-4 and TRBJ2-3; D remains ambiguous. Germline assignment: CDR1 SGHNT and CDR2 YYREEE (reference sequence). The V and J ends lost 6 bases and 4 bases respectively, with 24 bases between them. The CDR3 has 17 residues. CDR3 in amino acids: CASTTRMTGGLADTQYF. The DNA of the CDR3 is TGTGCCAGCACCACCCGTATGACGGGTGGTCTGGCAGATACGCAGTATTTT.

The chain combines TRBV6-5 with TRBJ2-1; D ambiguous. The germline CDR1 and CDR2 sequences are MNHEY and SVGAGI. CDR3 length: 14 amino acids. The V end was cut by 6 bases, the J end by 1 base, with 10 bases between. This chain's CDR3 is CASRVTESYNEQFF. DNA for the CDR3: TGTGCCAGCAGGGTCACGGAGTCCTACAATGAGCAGTTCTTC.

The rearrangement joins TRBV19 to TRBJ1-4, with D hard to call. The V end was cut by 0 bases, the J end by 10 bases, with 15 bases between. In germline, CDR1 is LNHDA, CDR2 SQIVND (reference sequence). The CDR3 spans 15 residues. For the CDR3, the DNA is TGTGCCAGTAGTATAGAGCGGACCCCCCGGGGAAAACTGTTTTTT. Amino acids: CASSIERTPRGKLFF.

The chain's CDR3 is CASFSYEQYF. CDR3 nucleotide sequence: TGTGCCAGCTTTTCCTACGAGCAGTACTTC. The chain recombines TRBV28 with TRBJ2-5, with D unclear. TRBJ2-7 matches the DNA end more closely, so the J call is doubtful. Germline assignment: CDR1 MDHEN and CDR2 SYDVKM. The CDR3 has 10 amino acids.

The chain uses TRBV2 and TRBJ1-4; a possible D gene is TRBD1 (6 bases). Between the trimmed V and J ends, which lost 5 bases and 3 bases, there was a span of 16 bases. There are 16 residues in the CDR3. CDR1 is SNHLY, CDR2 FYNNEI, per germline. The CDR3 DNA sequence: TGTGCCAGCAGTCCTCGATGGGGGCTGGCTAATGAAAAACTGTTTTTT. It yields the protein CASSPRWGLANEKLFF.

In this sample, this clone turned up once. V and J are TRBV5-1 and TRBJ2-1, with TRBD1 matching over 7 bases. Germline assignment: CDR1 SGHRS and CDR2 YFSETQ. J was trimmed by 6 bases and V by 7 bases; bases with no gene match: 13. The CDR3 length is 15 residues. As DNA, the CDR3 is TGCGCCAGCGGAATCGGGACGGGACAGACCAATGAGCAGTTCTTC. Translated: CASGIGTGQTNEQFF.

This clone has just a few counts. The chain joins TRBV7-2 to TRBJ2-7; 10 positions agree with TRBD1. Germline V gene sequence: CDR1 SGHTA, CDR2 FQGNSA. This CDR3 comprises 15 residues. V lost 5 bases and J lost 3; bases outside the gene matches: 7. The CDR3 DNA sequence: TGTGCCAGCAGCCCGACAGGGGGCGCAAACTACGAGCAGTACTTC. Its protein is CASSPTGGANYEQYF.

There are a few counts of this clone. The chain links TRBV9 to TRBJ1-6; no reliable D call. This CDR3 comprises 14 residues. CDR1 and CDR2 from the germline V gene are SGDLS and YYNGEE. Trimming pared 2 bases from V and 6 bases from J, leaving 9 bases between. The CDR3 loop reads CASSVGDPNSPLHF. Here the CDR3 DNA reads TGTGCCAGCAGCGTCGGGGATCCTAATTCACCCCTCCACTTT.

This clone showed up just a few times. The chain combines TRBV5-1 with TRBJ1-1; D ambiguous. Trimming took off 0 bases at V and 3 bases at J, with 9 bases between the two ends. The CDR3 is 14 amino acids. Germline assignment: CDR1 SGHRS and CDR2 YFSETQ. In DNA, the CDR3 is TGCGCCAGCAGCTTGGGCCCCCGGGACACTGAAGCTTTCTTT. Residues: CASSLGPRDTEAFF.

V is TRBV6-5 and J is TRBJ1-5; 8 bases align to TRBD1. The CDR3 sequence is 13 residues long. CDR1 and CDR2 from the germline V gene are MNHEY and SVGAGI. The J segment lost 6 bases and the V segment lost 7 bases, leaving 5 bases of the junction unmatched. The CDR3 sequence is CASTQGAGQPQHF. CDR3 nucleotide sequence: TGTGCCAGCACCCAGGGGGCAGGTCAGCCCCAGCATTTT.